This entry is about one TCR beta chain. Its antigen is still unknown. The data stem from a study of vaccination and CD4 T cells after COVID-19. Sequenced with the Oncomine TCR Beta short-read assay was DNA taken from cultured CD4+ T cells. One entry per CDR3 protein, called by TCRdb with MiXCR from the PCR reads. This table holds 20,000 to 25,000 distinct CDR3 sequences, 30% to 45% found once. Time point given: late sampling 161 to 241 days after vaccination in a few convalescent patients. Treatment denoted: roughly ten-day PBMC culture with coronavirus spike peptide pools or control peptides (ViraFEST assay). The germline V gene encodes CDR1 KGHDR and CDR2 SFDVKD. The V gene end was trimmed by 3 bases and the J gene end by 2 bases; junction bases not matched to a gene: 14. The CDR3 loop spans 20 amino acids. Broader study findings: Convalescent patients studied were relatively few, and early post-infection timepoints were absent.

The source was CD4+ T cells from blood, cultured in vitro, collected about 7 months after SARS-CoV-2 vaccination. This receptor was obtained from a human donor who had recovered from COVID-19. The chain couples TRBV24-1 to TRBJ2-6; TRBD1 aligns across 8 bases. The CDR3, as DNA: TGTGCCACCAGTGATACGAACCTAGGACAGGGTTATGCTGGGGCCAACGTCCTGACTTTC. Protein: CATSDTNLGQGYAGANVLTF.